This TCR beta chain was observed in a study of cytomegalovirus exposure and HLA in healthy donors. Turning to the study itself: The early release's HLA-typed donors yielded 78 million or so unique TCRs.

Study findings and constraints: Among the sequence variants, a highly shared cluster was likely an artifact of sequencing. For presence/absence analyses, sequencing depth was assumed to be roughly uniform across donors.

13 Jbeta primers and 60 Vbeta primers were used for the PCR. Method: immunoSEQ multiplex PCR; TCRdb's copy keeps in-frame clones and lacks some. The listing contains fewer than 95,000 clones. On this clone itself: Its target is unknown.

V lost 4 bases and J 4 bases, leaving 17 bases between the germline ends. CDR3 size: 16 residues. The germline gives CDR1 MNHEY, CDR2 SVGAGI. The chain uses TRBV6-5 and TRBJ2-1; D is possibly TRBD1 (5 bases). The sequence was obtained from a woman aged 40 to 55 in good health and CMV-seropositive. The sequenced material came from PBMCs. CDR3 sequence: CASSSFQGRTYNEQFF. The DNA for the CDR3 is TGTGCCAGCAGTTCTTTTCAGGGAAGAACTTACAATGAGCAGTTCTTC.